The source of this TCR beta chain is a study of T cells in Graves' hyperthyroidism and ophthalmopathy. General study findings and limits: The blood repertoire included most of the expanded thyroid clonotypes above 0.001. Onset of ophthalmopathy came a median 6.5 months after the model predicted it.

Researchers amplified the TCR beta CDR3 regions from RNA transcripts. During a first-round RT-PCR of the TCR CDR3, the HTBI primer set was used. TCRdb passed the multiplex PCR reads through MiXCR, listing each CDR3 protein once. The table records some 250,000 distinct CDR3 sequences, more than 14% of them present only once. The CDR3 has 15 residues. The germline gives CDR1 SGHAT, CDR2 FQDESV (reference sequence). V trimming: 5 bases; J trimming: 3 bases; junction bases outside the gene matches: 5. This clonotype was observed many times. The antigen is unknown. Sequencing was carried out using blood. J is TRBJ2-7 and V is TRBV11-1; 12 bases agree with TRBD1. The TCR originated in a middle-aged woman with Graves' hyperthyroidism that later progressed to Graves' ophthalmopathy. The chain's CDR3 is CASSPWDRGLYEQYF. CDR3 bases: TGTGCCAGCAGCCCATGGGACAGGGGGCTCTACGAGCAGTACTTC. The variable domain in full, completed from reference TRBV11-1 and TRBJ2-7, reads EAEVAQSPRYKITEKSQAVAFWCDPISGHATLYWYRQILGQGPELLVQFQDESVVDDSQLPKDRFSAERLKGVDSTLKIQPAELGDSAMYLCASSPWDRGLYEQYFGPGTRLTVT.